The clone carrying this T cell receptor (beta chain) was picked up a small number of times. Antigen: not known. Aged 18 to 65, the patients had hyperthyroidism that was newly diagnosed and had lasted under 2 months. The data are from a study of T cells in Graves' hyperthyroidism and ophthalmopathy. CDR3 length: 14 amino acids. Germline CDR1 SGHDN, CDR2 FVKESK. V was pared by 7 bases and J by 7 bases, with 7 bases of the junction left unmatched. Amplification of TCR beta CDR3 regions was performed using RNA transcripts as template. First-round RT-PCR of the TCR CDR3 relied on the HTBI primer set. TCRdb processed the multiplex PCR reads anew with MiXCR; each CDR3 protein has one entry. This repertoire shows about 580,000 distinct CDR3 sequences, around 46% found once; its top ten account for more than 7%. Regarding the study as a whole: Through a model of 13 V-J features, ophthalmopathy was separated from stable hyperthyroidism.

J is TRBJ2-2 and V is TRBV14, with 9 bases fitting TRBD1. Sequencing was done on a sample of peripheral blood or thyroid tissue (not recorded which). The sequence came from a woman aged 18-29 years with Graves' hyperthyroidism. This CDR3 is CASTLQGAYGELFF. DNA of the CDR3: TGTGCCAGCACCCTACAGGGGGCGTACGGGGAGCTGTTTTTT.